This T cell receptor (beta chain) was sequenced for a study of blood T cell repertoires in COVID-19. Overall study context: Acute and convalescent COVID-19 samples came from the United States, Italy and Spain.

The germline CDR1 and CDR2 sequences are MDHEN and SYDVKM. The CDR3 spans 12 residues. V lost 5 bases, J lost 6 bases, and 4 bases stayed unmatched. The protocol was immunoSEQ multiplex PCR, while the TCRdb copy is restricted to in-frame clones and leaves out a portion. The repertoire consists of about 350,000 clones, with around nine tenths occurring once and the leading ten covering approximately 0.97%. The chain recombines TRBV28 with TRBJ2-7; 7 bases line up with TRBD1. The receptor comes from a woman under 40 who had been exposed to COVID-19. What was sequenced was PBMCs or T cells enriched from blood (not recorded which). CDR3 DNA: TGTGCCAGCAGTCGGACAGGTCGCGAGCAGTACTTC. This encodes CASSRTGREQYF.